This T cell receptor (beta chain) was identified during a study of shared clonotypes between healthy human individuals. Only in-frame clones appear in the TCRdb table, and some are missing; sequencing was by immunoSEQ multiplex PCR. Of 2 million to 3 million clones in the sample, over 85% were seen once. The count of this clone is one. Sequenced input: naive CD4+ T cells from PBMCs. Stated subset: CD45RA+ positively selected. This TCR came from a man aged 18 to 30 in good health. Some clones in this sample may be carry-over from other donors' samples.

CDR3 in DNA: TGCGCCAGCAGCCAAGGCCTCAGGGCCACCTACGAGCAGTACTTC. It translates to CASSQGLRATYEQYF. V and J are TRBV4-1 and TRBJ2-7; D is possibly TRBD1 (5 bases). The germline V and J ends were trimmed by 1 base and 2 bases, with 12 bases remaining between them. The CDR3 is 15 residues long. CDR1 and CDR2 from the germline V gene are MGHRA and YSYEKL.